This T cell receptor (beta chain) stems from a study of cytomegalovirus exposure and HLA in healthy donors. Study-wide findings and caveats: In a later analysis, several top co-occurrence clusters appeared linked to parvovirus B19, influenza, CMV and Epstein-Barr virus.

This CDR3 is 14 amino acids long. Germline assignment: CDR1 SGHDT and CDR2 YYEEEE. V lost 2 bases, J lost 1 base, and 9 bases lay in between. About this clone itself: Its antigen is unknown.

The study ran its PCR with 60 Vbeta and 13 Jbeta primers. Clones were read by immunoSEQ multiplex PCR, and TCRdb kept only the in-frame ones, dropping some. The sample yields 170,000 or so clones, 80% seen once. The chain couples TRBV5-6 to TRBJ2-5; D unresolved. This clonotype originated in a man aged 35 to 55 in good health and CMV-seronegative. Material: PBMCs. The CDR3 here is CASSFTAAQETQYF. The CDR3 region has the DNA TGTGCCAGCAGCTTCACAGCAGCCCAAGAGACCCAGTACTTC.